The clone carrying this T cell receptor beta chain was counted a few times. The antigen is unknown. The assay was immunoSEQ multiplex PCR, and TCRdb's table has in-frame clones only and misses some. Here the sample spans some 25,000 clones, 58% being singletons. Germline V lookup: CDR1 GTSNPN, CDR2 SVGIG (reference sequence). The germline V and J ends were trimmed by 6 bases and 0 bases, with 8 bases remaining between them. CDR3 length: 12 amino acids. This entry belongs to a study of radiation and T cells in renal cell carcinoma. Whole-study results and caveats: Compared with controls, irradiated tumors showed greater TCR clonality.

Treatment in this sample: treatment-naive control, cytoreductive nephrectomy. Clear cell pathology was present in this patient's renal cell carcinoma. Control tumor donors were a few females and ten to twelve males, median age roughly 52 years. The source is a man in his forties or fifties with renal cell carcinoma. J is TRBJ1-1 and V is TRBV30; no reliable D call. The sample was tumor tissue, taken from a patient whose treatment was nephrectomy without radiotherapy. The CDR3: CACLPMNTEAFF. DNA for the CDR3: TGTGCCTGTCTACCGATGAACACTGAAGCTTTCTTT.